This T cell receptor (beta chain) came from a study of cytomegalovirus exposure and HLA in healthy donors. Study-wide findings and caveats: The study listed 150 to 200 cytomegalovirus-associated TCR beta chains. The study dropped some indistinguishable V segments, TRBV6-2 and TRBV6-3 among them. TCR beta sequences reportedly predicted most subjects' HLA-A and HLA-B alleles accurately.

Losses at the gene ends were 5 bases for V and 5 bases for J; bases not matched to a gene: 15. This CDR3 has 19 residues. From germline, CDR1 is SGHTA and CDR2 FQGNSA. PCR used 60 Vbeta primers and 13 Jbeta primers. Here immunoSEQ multiplex PCR was the method, and the copy in TCRdb shows in-frame clones only, minus some. The data hold about 160,000 clones, with roughly two thirds observed a single time. In regard to this clone: Antigen: not known.

V and J are TRBV7-2 and TRBJ2-2; 12 bases match TRBD2. The specimen sequenced was PBMCs. The sequence derives from a young woman in good health and CMV-seronegative. CDR3 region: CASSPGPSGRAEGTGELFF. The DNA for the CDR3 is TGTGCCAGCAGCCCAGGCCCTAGCGGGAGGGCGGAGGGGACCGGGGAGCTGTTTTTT. The full variable domain, with the rest looked up from reference TRBV7-2 and TRBJ2-2, is GAGVSQSPSNKVTEKGKDVELRCDPISGHTALYWYRQSLGQGLEFLIYFQGNSAPDKSGLPSDRFSAERTGGSVSTLTIQRTQQEDSAVYLCASSPGPSGRAEGTGELFFGEGSRLTVL.